Included here is one T cell receptor beta chain sequence, with context. Its specificity is not known. Time point here: week 35, safety follow-up. Doses of 300 ug of mutant IDH1 20-mer peptide were given with topical imiquimod. This specimen belongs to a study of a mutant IDH1 vaccine in newly diagnosed glioma. Whole-study context: Vaccines were first given 4-6 weeks after radiotherapy alone, or with temozolomide cycles.

Germline-derived CDR1 and CDR2 are SQVTM and ANQGSEA. V was clipped by 4 bases and J by 6 bases, with 17 bases between them. The CDR3 is 14 amino acids. Libraries were prepared by immunoSEQ multiplex PCR; TCRdb keeps only in-frame clonotypes and omits some of them. This table has 35,000 to 50,000 clones, 83% appearing once. The gene calls are TRBV29-1 and TRBJ2-3; D may be TRBD1 (5 bases). The material sequenced was PBMCs, taken from a glioma patient whose treatment included an IDH1 peptide vaccine. The origin of this receptor is a woman aged 50 to 60 with glioma. CDR3 region: CSVAGGAPGDTQYF. The CDR3 coding sequence is TGCAGCGTTGCAGGTGGGGCGCCTGGGGATACGCAGTATTTT.